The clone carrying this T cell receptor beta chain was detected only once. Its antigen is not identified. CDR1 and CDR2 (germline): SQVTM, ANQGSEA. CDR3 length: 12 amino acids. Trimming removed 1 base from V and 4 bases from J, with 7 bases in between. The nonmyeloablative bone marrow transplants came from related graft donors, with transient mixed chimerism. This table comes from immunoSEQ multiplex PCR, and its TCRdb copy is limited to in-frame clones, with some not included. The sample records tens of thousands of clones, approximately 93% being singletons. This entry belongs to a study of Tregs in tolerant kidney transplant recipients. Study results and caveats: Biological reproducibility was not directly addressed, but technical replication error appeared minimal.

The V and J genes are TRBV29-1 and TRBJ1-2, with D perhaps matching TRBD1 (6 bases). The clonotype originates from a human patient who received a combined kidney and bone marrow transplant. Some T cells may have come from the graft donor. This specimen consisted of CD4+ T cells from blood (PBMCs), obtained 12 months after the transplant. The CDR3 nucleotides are TGCAGCGTTGAAGGACAGGTCTATGGCTACACCTTC. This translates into CSVEGQVYGYTF.